The entry that follows covers one TCR beta chain sequence. Its specificity is not known. The data are from a study of monozygotic twins with inflammatory bowel disease. Reanalyzing the 5' RACE reads, TCRdb keeps one entry per CDR3 protein, without DNA. The repertoire table contains 300,000 to 350,000 distinct CDR3 sequences. Study results and caveats: Limited statistical power may explain no repertoire similarity difference between concordant and discordant twins.

The specimen sequenced was blood. The sequence was collected from a human donor with ulcerative colitis or Crohn's disease, or a healthy co-twin of an affected twin (not recorded which).

CDR3 in amino acids: CSARRQSEGYEQFF. V gene TRBV20-1 combines with J gene TRBJ2-1; TCRdb calls TRBD2, which cannot be checked without DNA. The CDR3 extends over 14 amino acids. Germline-derived CDR1 and CDR2 are DFQATT and SNEGSKA (reference sequence).